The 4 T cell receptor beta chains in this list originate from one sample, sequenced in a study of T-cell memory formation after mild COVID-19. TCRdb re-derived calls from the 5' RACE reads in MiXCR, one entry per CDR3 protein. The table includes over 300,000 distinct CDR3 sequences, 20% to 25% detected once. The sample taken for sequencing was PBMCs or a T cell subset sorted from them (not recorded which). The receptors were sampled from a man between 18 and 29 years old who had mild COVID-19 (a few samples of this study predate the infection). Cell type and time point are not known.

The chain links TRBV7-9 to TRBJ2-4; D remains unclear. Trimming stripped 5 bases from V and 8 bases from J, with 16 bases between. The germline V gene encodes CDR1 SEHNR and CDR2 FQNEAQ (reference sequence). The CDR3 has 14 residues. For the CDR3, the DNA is TGTGCCAGCAGCCCACGCCCCGATGGGGACATTCAGTACTTC. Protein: CASSPRPDGDIQYF.

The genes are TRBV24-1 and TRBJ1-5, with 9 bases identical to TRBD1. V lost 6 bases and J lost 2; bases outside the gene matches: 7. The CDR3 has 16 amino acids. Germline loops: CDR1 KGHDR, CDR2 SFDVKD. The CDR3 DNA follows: TGTGCCACCAGTTCCGCCCGGACAGGGGGCAATCAGCCCCAGCATTTT. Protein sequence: CATSSARTGGNQPQHF.

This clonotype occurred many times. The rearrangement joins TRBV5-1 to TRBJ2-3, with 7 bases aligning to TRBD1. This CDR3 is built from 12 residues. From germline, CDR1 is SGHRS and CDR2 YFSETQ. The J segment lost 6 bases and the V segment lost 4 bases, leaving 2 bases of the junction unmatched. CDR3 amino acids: CASSVTGDTQYF. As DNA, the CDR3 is TGCGCCAGCAGCGTGACAGGGGATACGCAGTATTTT. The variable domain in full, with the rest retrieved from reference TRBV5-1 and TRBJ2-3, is KAGVTQTPRYLIKTRGQQVTLSCSPISGHRSVSWYQQTPGQGLQFLFEYFSETQRNKGNFPGRFSGRQFSNSRSEMNVSTLELGDSALYLCASSVTGDTQYFGPGTRLTVL.

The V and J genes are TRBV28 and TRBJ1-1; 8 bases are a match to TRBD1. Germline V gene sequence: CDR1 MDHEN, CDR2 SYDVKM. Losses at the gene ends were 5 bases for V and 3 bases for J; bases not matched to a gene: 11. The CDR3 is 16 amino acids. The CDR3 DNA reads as TGTGCCAGCAGTCAACCCCCCGGGACAGGCGACACTGAAGCTTTCTTT. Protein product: CASSQPPGTGDTEAFF.